This T cell receptor beta chain was recorded in a study of neurological immune-mediated disorders (dated by TCRdb to about 2019). Context from the whole study: Among the approximately 34 multiple sclerosis patients, relapsing-remitting MS accounted for approximately 31 and secondary progressive MS accounted for 3. The study compared peripheral blood TCR-beta repertoires of HTLV-I-associated myelopathy (HAM/TSP) patients, multiple sclerosis patients and healthy controls using UMI-based sequencing. Alongside PBMC samples, the set of about 100 TCR-beta libraries contained longitudinal samples, technical triplicates, and paired CD4+ and CD8+ T-cell subsets that had been sorted. Of the approximately 65 subjects in the cohort, about 14 were HAM/TSP patients, about 34 were multiple sclerosis patients, and about 20 were healthy controls. Summary of the overall study and its limitations: TCR clonal expansion was highest in HAM/TSP patients and lowest in MS patients, with MS patients falling below even healthy controls. Repertoires from 18 of 34 MS patients were grouped by phylogenetic analysis into a cluster of related CDR3 sequences, suggesting a possible repertoire-level signature. Expanded clones from different subjects shared no identical CDR3 amino acid sequences, which suggests that TCR-beta repertoires were private in all groups. The MS cluster showed no association with clinical or MRI features, and the authors stated that larger cohorts are needed.

This clonotype was seen repeatedly, ten times or more. Its antigen remains unidentified. No base-level quality is on record; no much larger clone is a single base apart. cDNA synthesis used template-switch 5'RACE with a primer carrying a 10-nucleotide random unique molecular identifier tagging each TCR transcript. Each sequencing run produced over 160 million TCR-beta sequences covering 15-18 subjects. The RNeasy kit was used for extraction of total RNA. Using the KAPA Real-time Library Amplification kit, TCR-beta VDJ regions were amplified with primers for the TCR constant region and the 5'RACE anchor. A first PCR added sample indexes and Illumina adaptors, and a second PCR then raised library yield. After purification with Ampure beads, the TCR product of roughly 650 bp was size-selected on a 2% E-gel SizeSelection system. Before pooling, library quality was assessed on a Bioanalyzer, concentration was determined with Qubit, and library quantification was performed with the Kapa Library Quantification kit. Paired-end 2 x 150 bp sequencing of the libraries was performed on an Illumina HiSeq 2500. To increase sequence diversity, 25-30% phiX was spiked into each library pool. From the authors' description of their analysis: The UMI-based MiGEC pipeline processed quality-filtered reads and removed over 80% of raw TCR sequences during error correction. VDJ genes were aligned to IMGT germline references, and each clonotype was defined by a unique CDR3 amino acid sequence together with V-J genes. VDJtools evaluated clonal expansion, Shannon diversity and CDR3 relatedness (CalcPairwiseDistances, ClusterSamples); CLCbio workbench built phylogenetic trees. Expanded clones were defined as having at least 8 unique UMIs, based on coefficient-of-variation modelling across technical triplicates. Starting from the raw public reads, TCRdb applied fastp trimming at Q25, assembled clones with MiXCR and retained in-frame beta chains. Identical CDR3 protein sequences are pooled into one entry, listed with their most common genes and DNA. The V and J calls here are based on TCRdb, not the publication. Across this sample there are 45,000 or so distinct CDR3 sequences, with approximately 2.8% seen only once. Roughly 16% of the sample is in the top ten clones.

For unsorted PBMC libraries, 2 million PBMCs were used after storage in RNAlater at -80 degrees C until RNA extraction. Multiple sclerosis patients were enrolled in a US clinical protocol under which disease progression was evaluated by magnetic resonance imaging. Peripheral blood was subjected to Ficoll-Hypaque density gradient centrifugation to isolate PBMCs, which were then cryopreserved in liquid nitrogen. The germline V gene encodes CDR1 KGHSH and CDR2 LQKENI. The germline ends are 4 bases apart after V is trimmed by 0 bases and J by 2 bases. There are 13 amino acids in the CDR3, from cysteine to phenylalanine inclusive. Solely the CDR3 DNA is kept, with 39 bases framed from the first base.

This sequence was found in a woman aged 45-65 years with multiple sclerosis. This sequence uses TRBV18 and TRBJ2-5; a confident D gene designation cannot be given. The specimen sequenced was PBMCs. The CDR3 is CASSPPGQETQYF. Read as DNA, the sequence is TGTGCCAGCTCACCACCGGGGCAAGAGACCCAGTACTTC.